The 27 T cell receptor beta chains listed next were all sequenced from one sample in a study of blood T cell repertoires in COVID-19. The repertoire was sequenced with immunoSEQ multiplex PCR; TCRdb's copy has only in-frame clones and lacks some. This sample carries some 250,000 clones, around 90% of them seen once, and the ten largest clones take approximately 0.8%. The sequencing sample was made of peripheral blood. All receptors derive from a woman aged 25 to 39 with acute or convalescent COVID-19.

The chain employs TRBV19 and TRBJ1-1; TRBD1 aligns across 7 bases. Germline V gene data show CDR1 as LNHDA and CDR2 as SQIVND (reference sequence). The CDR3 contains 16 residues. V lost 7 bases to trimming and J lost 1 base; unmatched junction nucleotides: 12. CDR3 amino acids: CASIGGGGFGNTEAFF. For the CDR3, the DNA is TGTGCCAGTATTGGAGGGGGCGGGTTTGGGAACACTGAAGCTTTCTTT.

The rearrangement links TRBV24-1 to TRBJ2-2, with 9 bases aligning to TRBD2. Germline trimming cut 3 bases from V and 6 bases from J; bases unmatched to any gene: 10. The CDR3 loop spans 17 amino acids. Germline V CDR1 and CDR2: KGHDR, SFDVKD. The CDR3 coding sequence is TGTGCCACCAGTGATCCGACTAGCGGCAGGGGGGCCGGGGAGCTGTTTTTT. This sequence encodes CATSDPTSGRGAGELFF.

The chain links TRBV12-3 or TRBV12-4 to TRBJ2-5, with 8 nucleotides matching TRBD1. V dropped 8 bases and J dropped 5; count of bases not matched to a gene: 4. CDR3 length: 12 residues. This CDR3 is CASGTGGETQYF. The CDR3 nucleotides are TGTGCCAGCGGGACAGGAGGGGAGACCCAGTACTTC.

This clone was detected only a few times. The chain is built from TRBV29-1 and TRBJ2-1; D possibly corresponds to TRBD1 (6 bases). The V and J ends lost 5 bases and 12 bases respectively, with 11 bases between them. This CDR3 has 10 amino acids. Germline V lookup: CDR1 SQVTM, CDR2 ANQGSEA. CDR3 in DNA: TGCAGCGTTCGGGACATGTGGCAGTTCTTC. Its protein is CSVRDMWQFF.

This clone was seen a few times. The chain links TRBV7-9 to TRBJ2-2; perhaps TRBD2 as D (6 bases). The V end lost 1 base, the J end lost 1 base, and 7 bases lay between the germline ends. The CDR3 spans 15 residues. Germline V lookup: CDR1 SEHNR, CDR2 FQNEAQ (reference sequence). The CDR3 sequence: CASSLVRGNTGELFF. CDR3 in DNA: TGTGCCAGCAGCTTAGTGCGGGGGAACACCGGGGAGCTGTTTTTT.

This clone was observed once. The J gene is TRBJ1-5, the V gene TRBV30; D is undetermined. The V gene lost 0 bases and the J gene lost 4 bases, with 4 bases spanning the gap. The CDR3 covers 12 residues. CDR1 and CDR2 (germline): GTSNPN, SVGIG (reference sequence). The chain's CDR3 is CAWSVSNQPQHF. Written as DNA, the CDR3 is TGTGCCTGGAGTGTATCTAATCAGCCCCAGCATTTT.

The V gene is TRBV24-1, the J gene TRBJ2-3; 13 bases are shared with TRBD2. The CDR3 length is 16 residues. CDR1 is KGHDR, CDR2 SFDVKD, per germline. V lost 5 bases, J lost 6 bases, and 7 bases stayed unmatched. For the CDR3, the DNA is TGTGCCACCAGTGTAGGACTAGCGGGAGTAACGGATACGCAGTATTTT. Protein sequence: CATSVGLAGVTDTQYF.

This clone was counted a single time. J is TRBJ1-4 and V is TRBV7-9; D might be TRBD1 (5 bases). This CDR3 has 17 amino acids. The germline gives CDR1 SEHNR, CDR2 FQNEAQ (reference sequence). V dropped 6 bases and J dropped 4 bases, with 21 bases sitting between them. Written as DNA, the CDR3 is TGTGCCAGCAGTCGCACGCCGGCCAGGGTTGGTAATGAAAAACTGTTTTTT. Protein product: CASSRTPARVGNEKLFF.

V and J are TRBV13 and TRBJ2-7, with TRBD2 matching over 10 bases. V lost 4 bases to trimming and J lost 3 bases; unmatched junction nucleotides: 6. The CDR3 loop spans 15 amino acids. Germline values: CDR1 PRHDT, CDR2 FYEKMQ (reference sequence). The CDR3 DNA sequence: TGTGCCAGCAGCTCTTCCGGGACTAGCGTCTACGAGCAGTACTTC. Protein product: CASSSSGTSVYEQYF.

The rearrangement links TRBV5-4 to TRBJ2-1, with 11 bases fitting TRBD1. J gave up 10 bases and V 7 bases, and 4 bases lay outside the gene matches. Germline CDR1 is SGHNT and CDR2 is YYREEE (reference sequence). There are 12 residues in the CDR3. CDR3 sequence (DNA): TGTGCCAGCGGACAGGGGGCTAGAGAGCAGTTCTTC. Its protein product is CASGQGAREQFF.

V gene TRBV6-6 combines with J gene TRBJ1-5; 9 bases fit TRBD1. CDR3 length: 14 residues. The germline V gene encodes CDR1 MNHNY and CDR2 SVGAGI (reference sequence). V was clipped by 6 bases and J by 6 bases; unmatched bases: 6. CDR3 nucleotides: TGTGCCAGCAGCCTAGGGACAGGGCCTCAGCCCCAGCATTTT. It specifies CASSLGTGPQPQHF.

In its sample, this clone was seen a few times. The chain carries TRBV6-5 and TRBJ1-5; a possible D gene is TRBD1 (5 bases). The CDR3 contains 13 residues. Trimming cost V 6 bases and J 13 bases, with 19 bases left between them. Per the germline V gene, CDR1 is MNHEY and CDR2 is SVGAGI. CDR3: CASRATMGRVQHF. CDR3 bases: TGTGCCAGCAGAGCGACCATGGGGCGCGTTCAGCATTTT.

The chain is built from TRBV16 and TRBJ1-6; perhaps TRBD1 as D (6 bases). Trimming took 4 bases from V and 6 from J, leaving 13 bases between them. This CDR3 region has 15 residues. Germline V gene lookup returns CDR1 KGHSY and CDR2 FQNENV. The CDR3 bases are TGTGCCAGCAGCCCATCTGGACAGTCTAATTCACCCCTCCACTTT. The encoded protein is CASSPSGQSNSPLHF.

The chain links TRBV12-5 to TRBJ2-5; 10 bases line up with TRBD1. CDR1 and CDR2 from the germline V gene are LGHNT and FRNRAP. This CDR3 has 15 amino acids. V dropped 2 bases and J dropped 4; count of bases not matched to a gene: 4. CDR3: CASGLPTGGGETQYF. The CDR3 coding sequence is TGTGCTAGTGGTTTGCCGACAGGGGGCGGAGAGACCCAGTACTTC.

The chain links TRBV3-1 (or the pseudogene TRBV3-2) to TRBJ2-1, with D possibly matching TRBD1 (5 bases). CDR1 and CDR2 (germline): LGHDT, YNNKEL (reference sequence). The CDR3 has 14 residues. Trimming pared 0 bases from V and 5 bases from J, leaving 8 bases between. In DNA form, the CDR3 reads TGTGCCAGCAGCCAAGACAGGGTCCACAATGAGCAGTTCTTC. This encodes CASSQDRVHNEQFF.

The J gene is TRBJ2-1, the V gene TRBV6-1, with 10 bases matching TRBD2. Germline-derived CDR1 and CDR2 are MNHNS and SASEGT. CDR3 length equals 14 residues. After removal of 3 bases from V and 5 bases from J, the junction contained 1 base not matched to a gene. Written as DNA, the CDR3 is TGTGCCAGCAGTGACCTAGCGGGAGACAATGAGCAGTTCTTC. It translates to CASSDLAGDNEQFF.

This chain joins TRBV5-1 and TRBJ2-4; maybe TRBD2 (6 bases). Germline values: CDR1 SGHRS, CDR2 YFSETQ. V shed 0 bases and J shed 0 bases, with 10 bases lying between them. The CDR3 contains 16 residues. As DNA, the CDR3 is TGCGCCAGCAGCTTGGTCGGGGGACTAGCCAAAAACATTCAGTACTTC. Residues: CASSLVGGLAKNIQYF.

The chain's CDR3 is CASSRAGGWTDTQYF. The CDR3 DNA reads as TGTGCCAGCAGCCGAGCGGGAGGATGGACAGATACGCAGTATTTT. The chain recombines TRBV9 with TRBJ2-3, with 9 bases matching TRBD2. Germline V gives CDR1 SGDLS, CDR2 YYNGEE. This CDR3 contains 15 residues. The ends lost 4 bases at V and 3 bases at J; junction bases unmatched: 6.

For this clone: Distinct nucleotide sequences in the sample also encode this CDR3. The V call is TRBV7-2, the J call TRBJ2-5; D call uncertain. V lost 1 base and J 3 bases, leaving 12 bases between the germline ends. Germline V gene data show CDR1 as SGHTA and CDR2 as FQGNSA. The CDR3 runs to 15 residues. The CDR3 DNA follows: TGTGCCAGCAGCTTAGGCCAGGCCGATAAAGAGACCCAGTACTTC. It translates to CASSLGQADKETQYF.

The CDR3 spells CATSAKMSSYNEQFF. The CDR3 coding sequence is TGTGCCACCAGTGCAAAGATGAGCTCCTACAATGAGCAGTTCTTC. This sequence joins TRBV15 and TRBJ2-1; no reliable D call. CDR3 size: 15 residues. In germline, CDR1 is LNHNV, CDR2 YYDKDF (reference sequence). Trimming removed 6 bases from V and 0 bases from J, with 12 bases in between.

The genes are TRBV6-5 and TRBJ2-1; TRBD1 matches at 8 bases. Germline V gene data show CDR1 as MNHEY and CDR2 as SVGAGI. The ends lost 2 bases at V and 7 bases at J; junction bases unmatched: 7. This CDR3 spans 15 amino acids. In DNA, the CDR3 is TGTGCCAGCAGTTACCGGACAGGGAATTTGAATGAGCAGTTCTTC. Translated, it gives CASSYRTGNLNEQFF.

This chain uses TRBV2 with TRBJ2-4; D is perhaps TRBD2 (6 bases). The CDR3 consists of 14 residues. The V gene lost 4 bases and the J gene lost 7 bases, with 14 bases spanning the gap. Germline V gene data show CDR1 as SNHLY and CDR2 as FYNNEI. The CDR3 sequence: CASSGRMTRNIQYF. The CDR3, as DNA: TGTGCCAGCAGTGGGCGGATGACTAGGAACATTCAGTACTTC. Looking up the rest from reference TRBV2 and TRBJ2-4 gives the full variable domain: EPEVTQTPSHQVTQMGQEVILRCVPISNHLYFYWYRQILGQKVEFLVSFYNNEISEKSEIFDDQFSVERPDGSNFTLKIRSTKLEDSAMYFCASSGRMTRNIQYFGAGTRLSVL.

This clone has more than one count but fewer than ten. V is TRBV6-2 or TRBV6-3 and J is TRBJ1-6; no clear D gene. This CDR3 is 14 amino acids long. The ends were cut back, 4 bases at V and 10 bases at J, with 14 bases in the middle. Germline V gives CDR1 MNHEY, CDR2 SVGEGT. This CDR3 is CASSSQYGRSPLHF. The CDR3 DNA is TGTGCCAGCAGTTCCCAGTATGGGAGATCACCCCTCCACTTT.

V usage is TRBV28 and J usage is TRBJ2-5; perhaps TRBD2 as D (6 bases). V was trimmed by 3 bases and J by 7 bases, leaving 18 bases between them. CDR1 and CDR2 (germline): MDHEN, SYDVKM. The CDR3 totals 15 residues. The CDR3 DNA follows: TGTGCCAGCAGTTTTTATCCCGGAGGGCCCCCGACCCAGTACTTC. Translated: CASSFYPGGPPTQYF.

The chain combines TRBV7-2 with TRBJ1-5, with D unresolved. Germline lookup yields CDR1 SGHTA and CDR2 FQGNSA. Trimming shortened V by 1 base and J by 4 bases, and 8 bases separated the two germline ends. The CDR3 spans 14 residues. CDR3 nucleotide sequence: TGTGCCAGCAGCTTAGGACGGGTTAATCAGCCCCAGCATTTT. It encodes CASSLGRVNQPQHF.

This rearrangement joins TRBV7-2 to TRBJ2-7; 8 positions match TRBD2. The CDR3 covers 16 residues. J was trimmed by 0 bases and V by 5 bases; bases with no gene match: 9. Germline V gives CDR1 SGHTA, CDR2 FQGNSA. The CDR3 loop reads CASSHSGGDLSYEQYF. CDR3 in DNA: TGTGCCAGCAGCCACTCCGGGGGGGACCTCTCCTACGAGCAGTACTTC. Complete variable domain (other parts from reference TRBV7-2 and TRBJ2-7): GAGVSQSPSNKVTEKGKDVELRCDPISGHTALYWYRQSLGQGLEFLIYFQGNSAPDKSGLPSDRFSAERTGGSVSTLTIQRTQQEDSAVYLCASSHSGGDLSYEQYFGPGTRLTVT.

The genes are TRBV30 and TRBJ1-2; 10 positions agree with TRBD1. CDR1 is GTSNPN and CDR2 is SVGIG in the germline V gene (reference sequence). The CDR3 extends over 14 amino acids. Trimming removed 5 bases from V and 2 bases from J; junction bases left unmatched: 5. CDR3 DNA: TGTGCCTGGGGGGGACAGGGGCGAAACTATGGCTACACCTTC. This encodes CAWGGQGRNYGYTF.